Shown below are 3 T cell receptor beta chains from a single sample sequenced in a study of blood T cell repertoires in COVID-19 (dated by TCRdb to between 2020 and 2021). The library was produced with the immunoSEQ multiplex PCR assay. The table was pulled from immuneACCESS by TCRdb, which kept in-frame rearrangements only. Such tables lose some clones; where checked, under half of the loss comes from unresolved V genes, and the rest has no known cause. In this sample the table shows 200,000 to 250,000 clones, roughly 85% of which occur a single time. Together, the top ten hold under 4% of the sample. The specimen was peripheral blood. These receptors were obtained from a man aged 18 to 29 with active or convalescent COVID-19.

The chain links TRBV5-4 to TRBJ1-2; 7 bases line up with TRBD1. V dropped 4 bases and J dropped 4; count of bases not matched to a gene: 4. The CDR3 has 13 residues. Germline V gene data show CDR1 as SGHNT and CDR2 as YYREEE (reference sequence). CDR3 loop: CASSPRDSYGYTF. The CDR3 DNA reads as TGTGCCAGCAGCCCCCGGGACAGCTATGGCTACACCTTC.

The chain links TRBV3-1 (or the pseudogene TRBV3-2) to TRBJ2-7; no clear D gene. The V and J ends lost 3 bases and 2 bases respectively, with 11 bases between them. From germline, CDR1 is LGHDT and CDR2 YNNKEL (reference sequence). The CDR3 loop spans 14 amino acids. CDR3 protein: CASSHGSGAYEQYF. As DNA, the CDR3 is TGTGCCAGCAGCCACGGGTCTGGAGCCTACGAGCAGTACTTC.

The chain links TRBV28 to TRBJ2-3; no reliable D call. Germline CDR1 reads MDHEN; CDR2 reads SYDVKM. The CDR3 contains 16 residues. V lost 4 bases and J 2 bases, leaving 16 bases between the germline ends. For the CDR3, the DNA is TGTGCCAGCAGTTCCTTAGGAGCGACCAACACAGATACGCAGTATTTT. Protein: CASSSLGATNTDTQYF.